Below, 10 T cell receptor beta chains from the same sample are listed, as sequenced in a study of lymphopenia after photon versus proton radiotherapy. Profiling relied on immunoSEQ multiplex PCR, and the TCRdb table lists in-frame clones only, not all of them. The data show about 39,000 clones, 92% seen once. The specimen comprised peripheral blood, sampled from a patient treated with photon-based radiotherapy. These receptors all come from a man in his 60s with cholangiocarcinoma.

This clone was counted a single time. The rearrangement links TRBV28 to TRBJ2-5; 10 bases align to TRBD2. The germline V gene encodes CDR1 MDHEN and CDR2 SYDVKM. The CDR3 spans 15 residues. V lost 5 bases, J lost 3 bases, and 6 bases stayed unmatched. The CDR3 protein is CASSPFSGGKETQYF. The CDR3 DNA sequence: TGTGCCAGCAGTCCGTTTAGCGGGGGGAAAGAGACCCAGTACTTC.

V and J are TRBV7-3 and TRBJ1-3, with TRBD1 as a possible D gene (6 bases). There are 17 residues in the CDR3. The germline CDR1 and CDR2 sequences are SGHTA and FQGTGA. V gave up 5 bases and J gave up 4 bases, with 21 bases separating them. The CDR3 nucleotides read TGTGCCAGCAGCCTCAGGATTGTCAGGGGATTCGGAAACACCATATATTTT. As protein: CASSLRIVRGFGNTIYF.

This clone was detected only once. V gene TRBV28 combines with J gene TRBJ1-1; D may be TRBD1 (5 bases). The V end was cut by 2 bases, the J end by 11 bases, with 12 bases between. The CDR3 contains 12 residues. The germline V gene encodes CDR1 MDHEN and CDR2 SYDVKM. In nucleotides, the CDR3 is TGTGCCAGCAGTTTAATCAGAGGGGACGCTTTCTTT. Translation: CASSLIRGDAFF.

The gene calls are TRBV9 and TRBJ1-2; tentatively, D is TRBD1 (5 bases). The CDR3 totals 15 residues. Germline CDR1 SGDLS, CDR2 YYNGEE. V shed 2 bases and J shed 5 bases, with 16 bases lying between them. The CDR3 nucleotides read TGTGCCAGCAGCGTTCTCAACGAGGACATTTATGGCTACACCTTC. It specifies CASSVLNEDIYGYTF.

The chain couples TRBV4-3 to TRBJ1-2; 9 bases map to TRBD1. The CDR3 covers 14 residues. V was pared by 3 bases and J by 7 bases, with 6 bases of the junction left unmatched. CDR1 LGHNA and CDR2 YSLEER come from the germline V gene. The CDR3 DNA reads TGCGCCAGCAGCCAGTTACAGGGGGCGGGTGGCTACACCTTC. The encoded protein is CASSQLQGAGGYTF.

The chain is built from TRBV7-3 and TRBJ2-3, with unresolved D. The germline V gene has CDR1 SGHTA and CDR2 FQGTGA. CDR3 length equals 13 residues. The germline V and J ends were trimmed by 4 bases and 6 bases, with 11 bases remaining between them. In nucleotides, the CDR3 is TGTGCCAGCAGCTCCTCCCCCCGGGATACGCAGTATTTT. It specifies CASSSSPRDTQYF.

Written as DNA, the CDR3 is TGTGCCATCAGTGATTACACGGACCCCTACGAGCAGTACTTC. It encodes CAISDYTDPYEQYF. The chain combines TRBV10-3 with TRBJ2-7; D unclear. CDR1 and CDR2 (germline): ENHRY, SYGVKD. The germline V and J ends were trimmed by 3 bases and 2 bases, with 11 bases remaining between them. The CDR3 extends over 14 amino acids.

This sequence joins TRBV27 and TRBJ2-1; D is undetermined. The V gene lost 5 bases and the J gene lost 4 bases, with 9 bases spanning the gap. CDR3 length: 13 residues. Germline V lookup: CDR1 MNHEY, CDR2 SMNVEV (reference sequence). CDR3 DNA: TGTGCCAGCAGTAGCCCACTTTACAATGAGCAGTTCTTC. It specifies CASSSPLYNEQFF.

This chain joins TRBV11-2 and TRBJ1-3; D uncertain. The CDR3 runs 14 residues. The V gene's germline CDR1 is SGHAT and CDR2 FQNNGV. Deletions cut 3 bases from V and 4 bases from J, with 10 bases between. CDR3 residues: CASSFMRGGNTIYF. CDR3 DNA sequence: TGTGCCAGCAGCTTTATGCGGGGAGGAAACACCATATATTTT.

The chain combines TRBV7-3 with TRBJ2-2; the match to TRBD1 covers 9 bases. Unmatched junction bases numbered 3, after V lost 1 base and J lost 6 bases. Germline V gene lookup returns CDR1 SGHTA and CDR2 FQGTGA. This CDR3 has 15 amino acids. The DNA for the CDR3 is TGTGCCAGCAGCTTAATGGGACAGGGTGCCGGGGAGCTGTTTTTT. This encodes CASSLMGQGAGELFF. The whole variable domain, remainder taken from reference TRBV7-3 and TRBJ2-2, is GAGVSQTPSNKVTEKGKYVELRCDPISGHTALYWYRQSLGQGPEFLIYFQGTGAADDSGLPNDRFFAVRPEGSVSTLKIQRTERGDSAVYLCASSLMGQGAGELFFGEGSRLTVL.